The 15 T cell receptor beta chains below come from one sample, sequenced in a study of OX40 agonist ivuxolimab in advanced cancers. Clones were read by immunoSEQ multiplex PCR, and TCRdb kept only the in-frame ones, dropping some. The sample shows approximately 80,000 clones, around 90% of them seen only once. Sequenced material: CD4+ or CD8+ T cells sorted from blood, taken in a trial of the OX40 agonist ivuxolimab. These receptors were obtained from an adult with an advanced solid tumor such as melanoma, head and neck, liver or kidney cancer.

The J gene is TRBJ2-1, the V gene TRBV10-2, with 12 bases fitting TRBD2. CDR1 and CDR2 from the germline V gene are WSHSY and SAAADI. V shed 6 bases, J shed 6 bases, and the junction held 9 bases outside the gene matches. CDR3 length: 16 amino acids. The CDR3 bases are TGCGCCAGCAGGCCAACGACTAGCGGGAGCCGCAATGAGCAGTTCTTC. Translation gives CASRPTTSGSRNEQFF.

The V call is TRBV28, the J call TRBJ1-2, with 8 bases that match TRBD1. This CDR3 spans 12 amino acids. Germline V lookup: CDR1 MDHEN, CDR2 SYDVKM. V trimming: 8 bases; J trimming: 4 bases; junction bases outside the gene matches: 3. CDR3 nucleotides: TGTGCCAGCCGGGACAGGAGCTATGGCTACACCTTC. Protein sequence: CASRDRSYGYTF.

The rearrangement links TRBV6-1 to TRBJ2-3; tentatively, D is TRBD2 (5 bases). Trimming left V 1 base short and J 4 bases short, with 9 bases between. The CDR3 consists of 14 residues. Germline-derived CDR1 and CDR2 are MNHNS and SASEGT. In DNA, the CDR3 is TGTGCCAGCAGTGAAGGTCGGGGATCAGATACGCAGTATTTT. This encodes CASSEGRGSDTQYF.

This clone was seen a single time. V and J are TRBV2 and TRBJ1-2; a weak D match, TRBD1 (6 bases). The length of the CDR3 is 14 residues. Trimming shortened V by 7 bases and J by 1 base, and 13 bases separated the two germline ends. Germline V lookup: CDR1 SNHLY, CDR2 FYNNEI. The CDR3 loop reads CASTSKGVNYGYTF. As DNA, the CDR3 is TGTGCCAGCACTAGCAAGGGGGTTAACTATGGCTACACCTTC.

V gene TRBV7-9 combines with J gene TRBJ2-1; D possibly uses TRBD1 or TRBD2 (6 bases each). Germline V CDR1 and CDR2: SEHNR, FQNEAQ (reference sequence). Trimming took off 5 bases at V and 7 bases at J, with 15 bases between the two ends. The CDR3 runs 14 residues. The CDR3 DNA reads as TGTGCCAGCAGCAACAGACTAGGGGGGAATGAGCAGTTCTTC. As protein: CASSNRLGGNEQFF.

V and J are TRBV4-3 and TRBJ2-3; maybe TRBD2 (6 bases). Germline CDR1 reads LGHNA; CDR2 reads YSLEER. There are 12 residues in the CDR3. The V end was cut by 1 base, the J end by 8 bases, with 7 bases between. The CDR3 loop reads CASSQVEGTQYF. The CDR3 bases are TGCGCCAGCAGCCAAGTGGAGGGTACGCAGTATTTT.

This clone appeared once. The chain joins TRBV11-3 to TRBJ2-1; D is perhaps TRBD2 (5 bases). Per the germline V gene, CDR1 is SGHNT and CDR2 is YENEEA. With 6 bases removed from V and 5 bases from J, the gap between germline ends came to 11 bases. The CDR3 covers 13 residues. In DNA, the CDR3 is TGTGCCAGCAGTAGCGTGAGGCACAATGAGCAGTTCTTC. It is translated as CASSSVRHNEQFF.

This clone occurred once. This CDR3 is CASSHNRGGYEQYF. In DNA form, the CDR3 reads TGTGCCAGCAGCCACAACAGGGGGGGGTACGAGCAGTACTTC. The rearrangement joins TRBV5-4 to TRBJ2-7, with D perhaps TRBD1 (8 bases). The CDR3 runs 14 residues. Deletions cut 4 bases from V and 4 bases from J, with 15 bases between. Germline V gene data show CDR1 as SGHNT and CDR2 as YYREEE (reference sequence). The full variable domain, in which reference TRBV5-4 and TRBJ2-7 provide the parts outside the CDR3, is ETGVTQSPTHLIKTRGQQVTLRCSSQSGHNTVSWYQQALGQGPQFIFQYYREEENGRGNFPPRFSGLQFPNYSSELNVNALELDDSALYLCASSHNRGGYEQYFGPGTRLTVT.

The V call is TRBV6-5, the J call TRBJ2-7; D is undetermined. The CDR3 is 13 residues long. Germline V gene sequence: CDR1 MNHEY, CDR2 SVGAGI. V lost 8 bases, J lost 2 bases, and 13 bases lay in between. CDR3 bases: TGTGCCAGCGGTTTGAGCCCCGCCTACGAGCAGTACTTC. Protein sequence: CASGLSPAYEQYF.

The chain links TRBV9 to TRBJ1-1, with a possible D match to TRBD1 (5 bases). CDR3 length: 12 residues. CDR1 and CDR2 (germline): SGDLS, YYNGEE. Trimming stripped 7 bases from V and 0 bases from J, with 7 bases between. CDR3 bases: TGTGCCAGCGCAGGGATGAACACTGAAGCTTTCTTT. Translation gives CASAGMNTEAFF.

The chain recombines TRBV18 with TRBJ2-5; 11 bases fit TRBD1. With the DNA end fitting TRBJ2-7 better, the J assignment may be wrong. Looked up from germline, CDR1 is KGHSH and CDR2 is LQKENI. CDR3 length: 15 amino acids. The CDR3 DNA is TGTGCCAGCTCTCCAAATGTCGGGACAGGGGGCGAGCAGTACTTC. Protein: CASSPNVGTGGEQYF.

This clone was detected once. V and J are TRBV2 and TRBJ2-7, with D possibly called TRBD1 or TRBD2 (6 bases each). The germline CDR1 and CDR2 sequences are SNHLY and FYNNEI. V was pared by 2 bases and J by 4 bases, with 18 bases between. The CDR3 loop spans 16 amino acids. The CDR3 reads CASSESGAGQGYEQYF. CDR3 nucleotides: TGTGCCAGCAGTGAAAGTGGGGCGGGACAAGGTTACGAGCAGTACTTC.

This sequence joins TRBV21-1 and TRBJ2-1; the listed D gene, TRBD1, was not tested against the DNA. TRBV21-1 represents a pseudogene. CDR3 size: 15 residues. The CDR3 nucleotides are TGTGCCAGCAGCAAACGCCCGACAGGGGGCAATGAGCAGTTCTTC. It specifies CASSKRPTGGNEQFF.

The genes are TRBV5-6 and TRBJ2-5; 7 bases align to TRBD2. Trimming at V came to 4 bases and at J to 4 bases, leaving 16 bases not matched to a gene. Germline V gives CDR1 SGHDT, CDR2 YYEEEE. The CDR3 is 17 residues long. The CDR3 DNA reads as TGTGCCAGCAGCACCCGGACGGGGGGACCGCTAGCAGAGACCCAGTACTTC. Protein sequence: CASSTRTGGPLAETQYF.

The J gene is TRBJ2-2, the V gene TRBV2; no clear D gene. Germline V gene lookup returns CDR1 SNHLY and CDR2 FYNNEI. Trimming left V 8 bases short and J 6 bases short, with 16 bases between. CDR3 length: 14 amino acids. The DNA for the CDR3 is TGTGCCAGCGGGGTTATTGGAAGTTCCGGGGAGCTGTTTTTT. Translating it yields CASGVIGSSGELFF.